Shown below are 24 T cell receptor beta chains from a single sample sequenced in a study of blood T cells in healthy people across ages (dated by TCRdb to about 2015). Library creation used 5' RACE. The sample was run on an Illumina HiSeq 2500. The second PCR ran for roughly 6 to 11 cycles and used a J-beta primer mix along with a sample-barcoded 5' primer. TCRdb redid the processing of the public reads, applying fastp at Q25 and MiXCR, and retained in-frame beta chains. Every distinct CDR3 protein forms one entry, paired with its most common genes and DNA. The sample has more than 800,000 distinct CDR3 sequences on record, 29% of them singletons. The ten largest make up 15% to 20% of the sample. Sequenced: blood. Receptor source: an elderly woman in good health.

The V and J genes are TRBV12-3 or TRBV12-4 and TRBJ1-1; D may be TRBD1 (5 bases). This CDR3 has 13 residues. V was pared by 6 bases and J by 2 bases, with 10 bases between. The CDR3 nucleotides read TGTGCCAGCAGCCATGACAGTAACACTGAAGCTTTCTTT. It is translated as CASSHDSNTEAFF.

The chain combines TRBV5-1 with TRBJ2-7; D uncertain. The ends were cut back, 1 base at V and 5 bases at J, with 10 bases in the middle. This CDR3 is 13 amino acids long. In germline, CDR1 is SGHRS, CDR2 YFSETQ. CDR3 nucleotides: TGCGCCAGCAGCTTGTTGGTCTCGGACGAGCAGTACTTC. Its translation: CASSLLVSDEQYF.

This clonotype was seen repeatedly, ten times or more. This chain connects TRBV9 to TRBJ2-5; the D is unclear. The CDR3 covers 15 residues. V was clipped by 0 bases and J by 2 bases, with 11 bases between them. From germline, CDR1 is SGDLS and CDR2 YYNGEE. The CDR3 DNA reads TGTGCCAGCAGCGTAGCCGGAACGGGTCAAGAGACCCAGTACTTC. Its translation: CASSVAGTGQETQYF.

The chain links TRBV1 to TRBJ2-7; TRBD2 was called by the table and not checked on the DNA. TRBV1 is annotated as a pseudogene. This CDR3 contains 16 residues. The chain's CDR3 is CTSRATCQPSYNEQYF. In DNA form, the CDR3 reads TGCACCAGCAGGGCTACCTGCCAACCCTCCTACAATGAGCAGTACTTC.

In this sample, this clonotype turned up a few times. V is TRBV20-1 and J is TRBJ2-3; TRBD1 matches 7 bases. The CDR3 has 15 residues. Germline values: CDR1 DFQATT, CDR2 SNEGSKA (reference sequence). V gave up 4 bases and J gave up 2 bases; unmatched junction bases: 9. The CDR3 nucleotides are TGCAGTGCTATTTCCCTGACAGGGTACACAGATACGCAGTATTTT. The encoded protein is CSAISLTGYTDTQYF.

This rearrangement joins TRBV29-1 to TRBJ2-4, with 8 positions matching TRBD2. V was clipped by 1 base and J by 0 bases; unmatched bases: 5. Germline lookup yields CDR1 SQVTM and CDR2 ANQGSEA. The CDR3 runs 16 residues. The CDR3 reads CSVEGVAGKAKNIQYF. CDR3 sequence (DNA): TGCAGCGTTGAAGGGGTAGCGGGGAAAGCCAAAAACATTCAGTACTTC.

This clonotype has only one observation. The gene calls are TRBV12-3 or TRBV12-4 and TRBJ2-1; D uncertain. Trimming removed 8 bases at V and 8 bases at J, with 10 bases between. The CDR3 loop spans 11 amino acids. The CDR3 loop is CASGGSYEQFF. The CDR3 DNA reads TGTGCCAGCGGCGGCAGCTATGAGCAGTTCTTC.

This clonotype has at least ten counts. The CDR3 DNA follows: TGCGCCAGCAGCTTCTTTGGGACAGGGCGGTCCTACGAGCAGTACTTC. This codes for CASSFFGTGRSYEQYF. The chain couples TRBV5-1 to TRBJ2-7; 9 bases are a match to TRBD1. Germline CDR1 SGHRS, CDR2 YFSETQ. V lost 2 bases and J lost 1; bases outside the gene matches: 7. The CDR3 consists of 16 residues.

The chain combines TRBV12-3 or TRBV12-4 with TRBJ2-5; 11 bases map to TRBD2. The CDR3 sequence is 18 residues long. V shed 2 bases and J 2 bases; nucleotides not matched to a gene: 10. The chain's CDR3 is CASSLWASGGRQQETQYF. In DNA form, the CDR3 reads TGTGCCAGCAGTTTATGGGCTAGCGGGGGGCGCCAACAAGAGACCCAGTACTTC.

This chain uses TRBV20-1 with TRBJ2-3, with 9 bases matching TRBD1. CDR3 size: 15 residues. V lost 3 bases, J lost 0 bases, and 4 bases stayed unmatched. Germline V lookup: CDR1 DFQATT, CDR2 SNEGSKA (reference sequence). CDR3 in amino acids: CSASMGQGSTDTQYF. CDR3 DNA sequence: TGCAGTGCTAGTATGGGACAGGGAAGCACAGATACGCAGTATTTT.

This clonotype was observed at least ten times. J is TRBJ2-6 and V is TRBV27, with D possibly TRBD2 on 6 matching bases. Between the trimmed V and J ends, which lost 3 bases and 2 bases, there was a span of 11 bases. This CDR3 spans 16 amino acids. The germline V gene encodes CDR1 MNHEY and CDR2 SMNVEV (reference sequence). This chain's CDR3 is CASSLEGVAGANVLTF. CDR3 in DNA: TGTGCCAGCAGTTTGGAGGGAGTCGCTGGGGCCAACGTCCTGACTTTC.

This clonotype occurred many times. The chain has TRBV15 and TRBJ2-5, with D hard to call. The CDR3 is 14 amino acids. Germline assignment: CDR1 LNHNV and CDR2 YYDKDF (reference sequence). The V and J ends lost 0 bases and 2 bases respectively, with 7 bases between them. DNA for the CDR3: TGTGCCACCAGCAGAGATGTAGGTCAAGAGACCCAGTACTTC. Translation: CATSRDVGQETQYF.

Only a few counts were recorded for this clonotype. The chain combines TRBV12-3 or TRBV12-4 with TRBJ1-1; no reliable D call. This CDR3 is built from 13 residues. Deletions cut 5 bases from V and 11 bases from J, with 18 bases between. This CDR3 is CASSGRAHGLAFF. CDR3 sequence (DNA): TGTGCCAGCAGTGGCCGGGCCCACGGTTTGGCTTTCTTT.

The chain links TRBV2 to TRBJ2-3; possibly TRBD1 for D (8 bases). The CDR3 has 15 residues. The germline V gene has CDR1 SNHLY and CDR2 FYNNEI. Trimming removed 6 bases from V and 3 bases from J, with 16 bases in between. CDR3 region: CASRGGQGATDTQYF. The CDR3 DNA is TGTGCCAGCAGGGGGGGGCAGGGGGCTACAGATACGCAGTATTTT.

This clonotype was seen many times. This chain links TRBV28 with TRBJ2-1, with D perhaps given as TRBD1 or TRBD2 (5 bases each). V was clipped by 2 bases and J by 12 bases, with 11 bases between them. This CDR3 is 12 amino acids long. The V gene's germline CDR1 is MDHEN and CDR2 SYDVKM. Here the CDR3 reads CASSLPPGPQFF. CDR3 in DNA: TGTGCCAGCAGTTTACCGCCGGGACCGCAGTTCTTC.

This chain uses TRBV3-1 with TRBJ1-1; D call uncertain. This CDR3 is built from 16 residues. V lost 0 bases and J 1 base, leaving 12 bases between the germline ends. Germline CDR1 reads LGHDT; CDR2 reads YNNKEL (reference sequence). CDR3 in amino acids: CASSQDAWTGNTEAFF. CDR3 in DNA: TGTGCCAGCAGCCAAGATGCTTGGACGGGGAACACTGAAGCTTTCTTT. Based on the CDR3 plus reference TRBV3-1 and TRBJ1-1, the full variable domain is DTAVSQTPKYLVTQMGNDKSIKCEQNLGHDTMYWYKQDSKKFLKIMFSYNNKELIINETVPNRFSPKSPDKAHLNLHINSLELGDSAVYFCASSQDAWTGNTEAFFGQGTRLTVV.

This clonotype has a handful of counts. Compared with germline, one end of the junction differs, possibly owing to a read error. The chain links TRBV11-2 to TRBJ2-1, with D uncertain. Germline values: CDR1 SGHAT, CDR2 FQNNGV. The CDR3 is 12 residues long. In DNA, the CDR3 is TGTGCCAGCAGCTTAGAAGGCAATGGGCAGTTCTTC. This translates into CASSLEGNGQFF.

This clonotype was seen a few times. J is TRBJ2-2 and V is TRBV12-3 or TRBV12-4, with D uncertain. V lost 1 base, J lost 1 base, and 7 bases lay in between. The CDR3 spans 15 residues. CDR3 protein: CASSLVGVNTGELFF. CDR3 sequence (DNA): TGTGCCAGCAGTTTAGTAGGAGTGAACACCGGGGAGCTGTTTTTT.

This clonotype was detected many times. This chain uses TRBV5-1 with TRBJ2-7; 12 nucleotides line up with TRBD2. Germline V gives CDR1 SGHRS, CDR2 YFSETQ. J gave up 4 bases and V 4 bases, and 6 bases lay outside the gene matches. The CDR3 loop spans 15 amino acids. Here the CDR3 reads CASSTLAGGAYEQYF. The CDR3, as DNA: TGCGCCAGCAGCACACTAGCGGGGGGTGCTTACGAGCAGTACTTC.

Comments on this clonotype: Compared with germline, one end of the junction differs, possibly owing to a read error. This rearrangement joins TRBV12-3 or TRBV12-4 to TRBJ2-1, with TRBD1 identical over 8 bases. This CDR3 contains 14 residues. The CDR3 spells CASSWTGRAGEEFF. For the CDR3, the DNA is TGTGCCAGCAGTTGGACAGGGCGAGCAGGTGAGGAGTTCTTC.

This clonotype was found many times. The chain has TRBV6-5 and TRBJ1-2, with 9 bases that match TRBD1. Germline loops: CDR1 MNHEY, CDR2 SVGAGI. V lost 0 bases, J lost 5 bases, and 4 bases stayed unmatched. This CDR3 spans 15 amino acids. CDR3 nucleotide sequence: TGTGCCAGCAGTTACTCTGGGACAGGGCAATATGGCTACACCTTC. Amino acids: CASSYSGTGQYGYTF.

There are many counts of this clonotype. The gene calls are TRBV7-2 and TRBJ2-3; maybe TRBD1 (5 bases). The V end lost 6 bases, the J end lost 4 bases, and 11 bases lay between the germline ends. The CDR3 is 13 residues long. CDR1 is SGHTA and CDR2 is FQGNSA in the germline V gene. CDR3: CASSTGHPDTQYF. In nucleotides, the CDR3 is TGTGCCAGCAGTACCGGACACCCAGATACGCAGTATTTT.

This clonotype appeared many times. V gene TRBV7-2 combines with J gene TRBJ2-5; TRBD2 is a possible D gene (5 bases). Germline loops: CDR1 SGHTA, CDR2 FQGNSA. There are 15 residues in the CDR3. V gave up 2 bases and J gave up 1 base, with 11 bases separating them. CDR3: CASSLRLAGQETQYF. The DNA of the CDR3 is TGTGCCAGCAGCTTAAGGCTAGCAGGCCAAGAGACCCAGTACTTC.

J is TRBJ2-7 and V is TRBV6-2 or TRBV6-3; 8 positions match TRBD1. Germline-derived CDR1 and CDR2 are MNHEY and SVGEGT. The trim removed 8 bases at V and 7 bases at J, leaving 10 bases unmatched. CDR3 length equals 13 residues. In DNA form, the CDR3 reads TGTGCCAGCGGGCGGACAGGGCTCAATGAGCAGTACTTC. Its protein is CASGRTGLNEQYF.